The source of this TCR beta chain is a study of tumor and adjacent non-tumor tissue in lung cancer. A modified ARM-PCR protocol with three rounds of nested PCR amplified TCRbeta. Via MiXCR, TCRdb re-called the multiplex PCR reads, giving one row per CDR3 protein. This table has roughly 220,000 distinct CDR3 sequences, 71% appearing once. RNA was extracted from bulk tissue without any cell sorting. The V end lost 9 bases, the J end lost 5 bases, and 18 bases lay between the germline ends. Germline CDR1 MNHEY, CDR2 SVGEGT. The CDR3 is 14 residues long. The receptor was derived from a man aged 55 to 70 with non-small cell lung cancer. Sequencing was performed on lung tumor tissue. This chain connects TRBV6-2 or TRBV6-3 to TRBJ2-3; D gene uncertain. The CDR3 bases are TGTGCCAGTCAGACTCACCTTTCCATAGATACGCAGTATTTT. This gives the protein CASQTHLSIDTQYF.